A single sample is the source of the 14 T cell receptor beta chains below, sequenced in a study of identical twins. TCRdb independently ran MiXCR on the 5' RACE reads; one entry per CDR3 protein. The table shows under 350,000 distinct CDR3 sequences, with nearly 9.5% occurring only once. A further study also used this sample, focusing on yellow fever vaccine responses in identical twins.

The material sequenced was CD8+ T cells sorted from blood. These receptor sequences come from a woman under 30 in good health.

The genes are TRBV5-4 and TRBJ2-5; 9 nucleotides agree with TRBD2. CDR1 is SGHNT, CDR2 YYREEE, per germline (reference sequence). This CDR3 region has 16 residues. Trimming removed 0 bases from V and 5 bases from J; junction bases left unmatched: 8. Here the CDR3 DNA reads TGTGCCAGCAGCTTGGAGGAAGCGGGGGGCGATGAGACCCAGTACTTC. Amino acid sequence: CASSLEEAGGDETQYF.

The rearrangement joins TRBV9 to TRBJ2-3; 9 positions match TRBD1. V shed 0 bases and J 4 bases; nucleotides not matched to a gene: 3. This CDR3 contains 15 residues. Germline loops: CDR1 SGDLS, CDR2 YYNGEE. The CDR3 reads CASSVVGTGSDTQYF. The DNA of the CDR3 is TGTGCCAGCAGCGTAGTGGGGACAGGGTCAGATACGCAGTATTTT.

This clonotype was observed a handful of times. One end of the junction fails to match germline, which may point to a read error. This rearrangement joins TRBV7-7 to TRBJ2-2, with D perhaps assigned TRBD1 or TRBD2 (5 bases each). Germline CDR1 and CDR2: SSHAT and FNYEAQ (reference sequence). The CDR3 has 13 amino acids. The CDR3 loop is CASSRDGTGELFF. The CDR3 DNA is TGTGCTAGCAGCAGGGACGGTACCGGGGAGCTGTTTTTT. The full variable domain, rest sourced from reference TRBV7-7 and TRBJ2-2, is GAGVSQSPRYKVTKRGQDVTLRCDPISSHATLYWYQQALGQGPEFLTYFNYEAQPDKSGLPSDRFSAERPEGSISTLTIQRTEQRDSAMYRCASSRDGTGELFFGEGSRLTVL.

This clonotype has a count of ten or more. This chain uses TRBV29-1 with TRBJ2-7, with D tentatively TRBD1 or TRBD2 (5 bases each). V was clipped by 0 bases and J by 2 bases, with 17 bases between them. The CDR3 is 16 amino acids. Germline CDR1 reads SQVTM; CDR2 reads ANQGSEA. The CDR3 region is CSVEDPGLGEPYEQYF. DNA for the CDR3: TGCAGCGTTGAAGATCCCGGTCTGGGGGAGCCCTACGAGCAGTACTTC.

The rearrangement uses TRBV5-5 and TRBJ2-7; D is possibly TRBD1 (5 bases). Germline loops: CDR1 SGHKS, CDR2 YYEKEE (reference sequence). The CDR3 is 14 residues long. Trimming pared 0 bases from V and 0 bases from J, leaving 7 bases between. In nucleotides, the CDR3 is TGTGCCAGCAGCTTGGAGACAGTCTCCTACGAGCAGTACTTC. The encoded protein is CASSLETVSYEQYF.

This clonotype was detected only a few times. The chain recombines TRBV20-1 with TRBJ2-1; TRBD1 agrees at 10 bases. With 6 bases clipped from V and 3 bases from J, the junction kept 11 bases outside the gene matches. This CDR3 has 16 amino acids. Germline V CDR1 and CDR2: DFQATT, SNEGSKA (reference sequence). CDR3 coding DNA: TGCAGTGCCTTGGACAGGGGGGACGTCTTCTACAATGAGCAGTTCTTC. Encoded protein: CSALDRGDVFYNEQFF.

This clonotype came up many times. The chain couples TRBV7-8 to TRBJ2-3; 8 nucleotides line up with TRBD2. There are 17 residues in the CDR3. J was trimmed by 1 base and V by 0 bases; bases with no gene match: 6. Per the germline V gene, CDR1 is SGHVS and CDR2 is FQNEAQ. This chain's CDR3 is CASSLAPGREGTDTQYF. CDR3 nucleotide sequence: TGTGCCAGCAGCTTAGCGCCTGGGCGGGAGGGCACAGATACGCAGTATTTT.

There are a few counts of this clonotype. V usage is TRBV24-1 and J usage is TRBJ2-1, with 15 nucleotides matching TRBD2. Germline trimming cut 7 bases from V and 10 bases from J; bases unmatched to any gene: 7. The CDR3 has 15 residues. The V gene's germline CDR1 is KGHDR and CDR2 SFDVKD. The CDR3 is CATSDRTSGRGEQFF. The CDR3, as DNA: TGTGCCACCAGCGATCGGACTAGCGGGAGGGGAGAGCAGTTCTTC.

This clonotype has only a few counts. The V and J genes are TRBV9 and TRBJ2-2; D might be TRBD2 (6 bases). V was cut by 3 bases and J by 6 bases, with 9 bases left in between. Germline V CDR1 and CDR2: SGDLS, YYNGEE. The CDR3 spans 13 residues. CDR3 sequence: CASSAAGPGELFF. The CDR3 DNA follows: TGTGCCAGCAGCGCGGCGGGACCCGGGGAGCTGTTTTTT.

This clonotype was detected ten times or more. The V call is TRBV6-2 or TRBV6-3, the J call TRBJ2-7, with D unresolved. Trimming took 4 bases from V and 2 from J, leaving 6 bases between them. Looked up from germline, CDR1 is MNHEY and CDR2 is SVGEGT. CDR3 length: 12 residues. CDR3 sequence reads: CASSSTTYEQYF. DNA of the CDR3: TGTGCCAGCAGTTCCACGACCTACGAGCAGTACTTC.

In its sample, this clonotype was seen many times. CDR3 loop: CASRRTSGRVRHEQYF. The CDR3 nucleotides read TGTGCCAGCAGGAGGACTAGCGGGAGGGTAAGACACGAGCAGTACTTC. V and J are TRBV28 and TRBJ2-7, with 15 bases lining up with TRBD2. CDR1 is MDHEN, CDR2 SYDVKM, per germline. Trimming cost V 6 bases and J 5 bases; bases outside gene matches: 8. The CDR3 spans 16 residues.

About this clonotype itself: A read error may be the cause here, since a much bigger clone is one base away. The chain uses TRBV29-1 and TRBJ2-1; D might be TRBD1 or TRBD2, each matching 5 bases. Trimming stripped 3 bases from V and 4 bases from J, with 22 bases between. CDR1 is SQVTM and CDR2 is ANQGSEA in the germline V gene. The CDR3 loop spans 17 amino acids. CDR3 residues: CSVDPPRGTLRYNEQFF. CDR3 DNA: TGCAGCGTTGATCCGCCCCGGGGCACTCTTCGGTACAATGAGCAGTTCTTC.

This sequence joins TRBV4-2 and TRBJ2-1, with TRBD2 matching over 8 bases. J was trimmed by 7 bases and V by 4 bases; bases with no gene match: 18. The germline V gene has CDR1 LGHNA and CDR2 YNFKEQ. The CDR3 is made up of 18 amino acids. The CDR3 loop is CASSLALSRSGSGNEQFF. In DNA, the CDR3 is TGTGCCAGCAGCCTAGCCCTTTCTCGCAGCGGGAGTGGAAATGAGCAGTTCTTC.

In this sample, this clonotype turned up many times. The V call is TRBV14, the J call TRBJ2-7; D unresolved. In germline, CDR1 is SGHDN, CDR2 FVKESK. The CDR3 extends over 16 amino acids. Trimming took off 6 bases at V and 5 bases at J, with 23 bases between the two ends. CDR3 amino acids: CASRKSKARIYDEQYF. Here the CDR3 DNA reads TGTGCCAGCAGAAAATCCAAAGCTAGAATTTACGACGAGCAGTACTTC.